This T cell receptor (beta chain) was retrieved from a study of T cell responses to AZD1222 COVID-19 vaccine. Whole-study findings and limits: Females outnumbered males among donors, who were mostly white British; clonal diversity was possibly underestimated.

The CDR3 is 15 residues long. Germline CDR1 is MDHEN and CDR2 is SYDVKM. Trimming removed 9 bases from V and 0 bases from J, with 18 bases in between. TCRdb's copy holds only in-frame clones and misses some; the assay was immunoSEQ multiplex PCR. Of about 60,000 clones listed, roughly 89% are singletons. On this clone: The antigen is unknown.

This specimen consisted of peripheral blood, obtained on day 0 of AZD1222 vaccination. The source is an adult in good health. The chain uses TRBV28 and TRBJ2-7, with D possibly TRBD2 on 6 matching bases. DNA for the CDR3: TGTGCCAGTCAATTGGGTGGGGGGTTCTCCTACGAGCAGTACTTC. Translating gives CASQLGGGFSYEQYF.